The next 27 T cell receptor beta chains were all read from a single sample in a study of blood T cell repertoires in COVID-19. The repertoire was sequenced with immunoSEQ multiplex PCR; TCRdb's copy has only in-frame clones and lacks some. Of around 26,000 clones listed, 75% to 90% are singletons. Source material: peripheral blood. These receptors all come from a woman aged 70-85 years with COVID-19, enrolled during active disease.

The CDR3, as DNA: TGTGCCAGTAGCAAAACCGGGACAGGGTACAATCAGCCCCAGCATTTT. It encodes CASSKTGTGYNQPQHF. The rearrangement uses TRBV19 and TRBJ1-5; 9 bases fit TRBD1. V lost 6 bases and J lost 3; bases outside the gene matches: 9. Germline values: CDR1 LNHDA, CDR2 SQIVND (reference sequence). This CDR3 comprises 16 residues.

J is TRBJ2-5 and V is TRBV13, with TRBD1 identical over 7 bases. This CDR3 region has 14 residues. Looked up from germline, CDR1 is PRHDT and CDR2 is FYEKMQ (reference sequence). The trim removed 4 bases at V and 0 bases at J, leaving 2 bases unmatched. The CDR3: CASSSDRDQETQYF. The CDR3 nucleotides read TGTGCCAGCAGCTCAGACAGGGACCAAGAGACCCAGTACTTC.

This clone was seen only a few times. The chain is built from TRBV19 and TRBJ2-5; 12 bases line up with TRBD2. Trimming cost V 5 bases and J 4 bases; bases outside gene matches: 14. Germline V gene lookup returns CDR1 LNHDA and CDR2 SQIVND (reference sequence). The CDR3 is 18 residues long. The CDR3 spells CASSPRLTSGRRGETQYF. CDR3 sequence (DNA): TGTGCCAGTAGTCCTCGATTGACTAGCGGGAGAAGAGGAGAGACCCAGTACTTC.

The genes are TRBV7-2 and TRBJ2-7; 8 positions agree with TRBD2. CDR3 length: 15 amino acids. After removal of 5 bases from V and 3 bases from J, the junction contained 9 bases not matched to a gene. Germline V gene sequence: CDR1 SGHTA, CDR2 FQGNSA. The CDR3 nucleotides are TGTGCCAGCAGCCCCCGCGGGGGGCGCTTCTACGAGCAGTACTTC. Protein sequence: CASSPRGGRFYEQYF. Based on the CDR3 plus reference TRBV7-2 and TRBJ2-7, the full variable domain is GAGVSQSPSNKVTEKGKDVELRCDPISGHTALYWYRQSLGQGLEFLIYFQGNSAPDKSGLPSDRFSAERTGGSVSTLTIQRTQQEDSAVYLCASSPRGGRFYEQYFGPGTRLTVT.

The chain uses TRBV9 and TRBJ2-5; 10 bases line up with TRBD2. Trimming removed 4 bases from V and 1 base from J; junction bases left unmatched: 7. In germline, CDR1 is SGDLS, CDR2 YYNGEE. This CDR3 is 16 amino acids long. For the CDR3, the DNA is TGTGCCAGCAGCCAAGGTCCTAGCGGGGGCCAAGAGACCCAGTACTTC. The encoded protein is CASSQGPSGGQETQYF.

This chain uses TRBV3-1 (or the pseudogene TRBV3-2) with TRBJ2-5, with D possibly matching TRBD2 (5 bases). Germline CDR1 is LGHDT and CDR2 is YNNKEL (reference sequence). V was shortened by 0 bases and J by 6 bases, with 14 bases between the two germline ends. The CDR3 runs 15 residues. The CDR3 DNA is TGTGCCAGCAGCCAAGATCTGGCTAGCTCGAAGACCCAGTACTTC. It translates to CASSQDLASSKTQYF.

The chain joins TRBV27 to TRBJ1-6, with 8 bases fitting TRBD1. The CDR3 contains 18 residues. Germline CDR1 and CDR2: MNHEY and SMNVEV (reference sequence). The junction had 10 bases not matched to a gene; V was cut back by 5 bases and J by 1 base. The CDR3 DNA sequence: TGTGCCAGCAGTCCTGACAGGGGAGATCCTTCCTATAATTCACCCCTCCACTTT. Its protein product is CASSPDRGDPSYNSPLHF.

This chain uses TRBV5-1 with TRBJ2-2; maybe TRBD1 (5 bases). Trimming left V 1 base short and J 2 bases short, with 12 bases between. The CDR3 loop spans 16 amino acids. Per the germline V gene, CDR1 is SGHRS and CDR2 is YFSETQ. CDR3 sequence reads: CASSLNGQGNTGELFF. For the CDR3, the DNA is TGCGCCAGCAGCTTGAATGGGCAGGGAAACACCGGGGAGCTGTTTTTT.

The rearrangement uses TRBV15 and TRBJ1-2; 8 nucleotides align to TRBD1. Germline lookup yields CDR1 LNHNV and CDR2 YYDKDF (reference sequence). J gave up 6 bases and V 0 bases, and 3 bases lay outside the gene matches. CDR3 length: 14 amino acids. The CDR3 spells CATSRDATGDGYTF. The CDR3 DNA reads TGTGCCACCAGCAGAGACGCGACAGGGGATGGCTACACCTTC.

The CDR3 region is CASSLRTGEETQYF. The DNA of the CDR3 is TGTGCCAGCAGCCTCCGGACGGGGGAAGAGACCCAGTACTTC. J is TRBJ2-5 and V is TRBV13; weak D call: TRBD2 (6 bases). The CDR3 consists of 14 residues. Trimming cost V 5 bases and J 3 bases, with 13 bases left between them. CDR1 and CDR2 from the germline V gene are PRHDT and FYEKMQ (reference sequence).

The chain employs TRBV13 and TRBJ1-1; TRBD1 is a possible D gene (5 bases). Trimming left V 7 bases short and J 0 bases short, with 18 bases between. CDR3 length: 16 residues. Germline V gives CDR1 PRHDT, CDR2 FYEKMQ (reference sequence). CDR3: CASTPWGGTVNTEAFF. CDR3 DNA: TGTGCCAGCACCCCTTGGGGGGGGACTGTGAACACTGAAGCTTTCTTT.

The CDR3 region has the DNA TGTGCCAGTAGTTTGGGACTTTCCACTGAAGCTTTCTTT. Translating gives CASSLGLSTEAFF. The chain uses TRBV19 and TRBJ1-1; D perhaps matches TRBD1 (5 bases). The CDR3 totals 13 residues. Germline CDR1 and CDR2: LNHDA and SQIVND (reference sequence). With 5 bases removed from V and 4 bases from J, the gap between germline ends came to 11 bases.

This chain connects TRBV2 to TRBJ1-3, with D tentatively TRBD1 (6 bases). CDR1 SNHLY and CDR2 FYNNEI come from the germline V gene. Trimming cost V 6 bases and J 2 bases, with 8 bases left between them. The CDR3 spans 13 residues. The CDR3 region is CASRQGPGNTIYF. The DNA of the CDR3 is TGTGCCAGCAGACAGGGACCTGGAAACACCATATATTTT.

In nucleotides, the CDR3 is TGTGCCAGCAGCTTAACCGGGACAGGGGGCGTAGATACGCAGTATTTT. This encodes CASSLTGTGGVDTQYF. This chain joins TRBV7-2 and TRBJ2-3; 12 bases are a match to TRBD1. The V segment lost 2 bases and the J segment 5 bases; nucleotides outside the gene matches: 5. Per germline, CDR1 SGHTA and CDR2 FQGNSA. CDR3 size: 16 residues.

The rearrangement links TRBV20-1 to TRBJ2-3; unclear D gene. The CDR3 consists of 14 residues. V lost 3 bases and J lost 4, with 14 bases in between. The germline gives CDR1 DFQATT, CDR2 SNEGSKA (reference sequence). The CDR3 coding sequence is TGCAGTGCTAGTTCGGGTGTGTCGGCAGATACGCAGTATTTT. This sequence encodes CSASSGVSADTQYF.

This rearrangement joins TRBV5-4 to TRBJ2-1; 7 bases map to TRBD2. V shed 0 bases and J 12 bases; nucleotides not matched to a gene: 9. The CDR3 covers 14 residues. Germline V gives CDR1 SGHNT, CDR2 YYREEE (reference sequence). CDR3 nucleotides: TGTGCCAGCAGCTTGGCCTCTAGCGGACCAGTGCAGTTCTTC. It is translated as CASSLASSGPVQFF.

V is TRBV5-1 and J is TRBJ2-5, with D perhaps TRBD2 (7 bases). V was shortened by 3 bases and J by 7 bases, with 16 bases between the two germline ends. Germline V gene lookup returns CDR1 SGHRS and CDR2 YFSETQ. CDR3 length: 14 residues. The CDR3 DNA follows: TGCGCCAGCAGCTCTGTGGCGGGGGCGGGGACCCAGTACTTC. Translated, it gives CASSSVAGAGTQYF.

This clone was observed a handful of times. V gene TRBV10-1 combines with J gene TRBJ1-5; TRBD1 aligns across 7 bases. CDR1 and CDR2 from the germline V gene are WNHNN and SYGVQD (reference sequence). The CDR3 length is 20 residues. V trimming: 8 bases; J trimming: 0 bases; junction bases outside the gene matches: 22. This chain's CDR3 is CASPETGAPGVPYSNQPQHF. CDR3 bases: TGCGCCAGCCCGGAAACAGGGGCCCCGGGCGTCCCGTATAGCAATCAGCCCCAGCATTTT.

The chain is built from TRBV30 and TRBJ2-7, with TRBD2 identical over 8 bases. CDR1 GTSNPN and CDR2 SVGIG come from the germline V gene (reference sequence). The V gene end was trimmed by 7 bases and the J gene end by 3 bases; junction bases not matched to a gene: 11. The CDR3 length is 14 residues. The CDR3 DNA reads TGTGCCTCCCTGGGAAGCGGGAGCGACTACGAGCAGTACGTC. Encoded protein: CASLGSGSDYEQYV.

The rearrangement joins TRBV6-5 to TRBJ2-5; D may be TRBD2 (6 bases). The CDR3 is 11 amino acids. Between the trimmed V and J ends, which lost 8 bases and 2 bases, there was a span of 6 bases. The germline V gene has CDR1 MNHEY and CDR2 SVGAGI. DNA of the CDR3: TGTGCCAGCGGGGGGCAAGAGACCCAGTACTTC. Translating it yields CASGGQETQYF.

The rearrangement links TRBV7-3 to TRBJ1-6; D call uncertain. Trimming cost V 4 bases and J 7 bases, with 8 bases left between them. The CDR3 contains 13 residues. Germline V gene data show CDR1 as SGHTA and CDR2 as FQGTGA. This chain's CDR3 is CASSSTRNSPLHF. Written as DNA, the CDR3 is TGTGCCAGCAGCTCCACGCGCAATTCACCCCTCCACTTT.

The chain carries TRBV7-9 and TRBJ1-1; D might be TRBD1 (6 bases). Germline V CDR1 and CDR2: SEHNR, FQNEAQ (reference sequence). Trimming stripped 5 bases from V and 1 base from J, with 8 bases between. The CDR3 contains 13 residues. CDR3 loop: CASSRTANTEAFF. The CDR3 DNA follows: TGTGCCAGCAGCCGGACAGCGAACACTGAAGCTTTCTTT.

This chain uses TRBV27 with TRBJ1-2; a possible D gene is TRBD1 (6 bases). The V end lost 5 bases, the J end lost 4 bases, and 14 bases lay between the germline ends. The germline V gene encodes CDR1 MNHEY and CDR2 SMNVEV (reference sequence). CDR3 size: 14 residues. The CDR3 reads CASSPSRGPYGYTF. CDR3 nucleotides: TGTGCCAGCAGTCCCAGCAGGGGCCCCTATGGCTACACCTTC.

With regard to this clone: Other DNA variants within this sample encode the same CDR3. The chain couples TRBV9 to TRBJ1-3, with D unclear. Looked up from germline, CDR1 is SGDLS and CDR2 is YYNGEE. Trimming cost V 0 bases and J 4 bases, with 2 bases left between them. The CDR3 is 12 amino acids. The CDR3 nucleotides read TGTGCCAGCAGCGTAGCGGGAAACACCATATATTTT. It encodes CASSVAGNTIYF.

This CDR3 reads CASSPGQGRDGYTF. CDR3 bases: TGTGCCAGCAGTCCGGGACAGGGAAGAGACGGCTACACCTTC. The chain couples TRBV11-1 to TRBJ1-2; 9 bases line up with TRBD1. The germline gives CDR1 SGHAT, CDR2 FQDESV (reference sequence). Trimming at V came to 6 bases and at J to 8 bases, leaving 10 bases not matched to a gene. This CDR3 comprises 14 residues. Supplemented by reference TRBV11-1 and TRBJ1-2, the full variable domain reads EAEVAQSPRYKITEKSQAVAFWCDPISGHATLYWYRQILGQGPELLVQFQDESVVDDSQLPKDRFSAERLKGVDSTLKIQPAELGDSAMYLCASSPGQGRDGYTFGSGTRLTVV.

The V and J genes are TRBV7-9 and TRBJ1-5; TRBD1 is a possible D gene (5 bases). The CDR3 is 17 residues long. Trimming pared 1 base from V and 3 bases from J, leaving 16 bases between. Germline V gene data show CDR1 as SEHNR and CDR2 as FQNEAQ (reference sequence). CDR3 sequence (DNA): TGTGCCAGCAGCTTAGGGGATCAGGGCGCGGTCAATCAGCCCCAGCATTTT. It encodes CASSLGDQGAVNQPQHF.

The chain carries TRBV12-5 and TRBJ2-3; D perhaps matches TRBD2 (7 bases). Germline V CDR1 and CDR2: LGHNT, FRNRAP. There are 15 residues in the CDR3. Trimming pared 5 bases from V and 3 bases from J, leaving 15 bases between. CDR3: CASGLVQGGTDTQYF. CDR3 DNA: TGTGCTAGTGGTCTAGTACAGGGAGGGACAGATACGCAGTATTTT.